The rows below give T cell receptor beta chains drawn from one sample of a study of tumor-infiltrating lymphocytes in primary liver carcinoma. Using its own MiXCR run on the multiplex PCR reads, TCRdb lists one record per CDR3 protein. This sample has tens of thousands of distinct CDR3 sequences, with 60% to 75% found just once. The specimen sequenced was liver tumor tissue from sampling region 1. Every receptor here comes from a man aged 40-49 years with primary liver carcinoma and hepatitis B virus infection. The CDR3 runs from the conserved cysteine through the conserved F or W. D genes are given only for firm matches. Clone size is given for some rows only: seen once, a few or many times, or a class if the clone is expanded.

TRBD1 TRBJ2-3 . TRBV11-2 CASSDDRGDTQYF TGTGCCAGCAGTGATGACAGGGGTGATACGCAGTATTTT
. TRBJ2-7 . TRBV4-1 CVSNQDVAEEQYF TGCGTCAGCAACCAAGATGTAGCGGAGGAGCAGTACTTC
. TRBJ1-1 . TRBV28 CASSLTGRTGSEAFF TGTGCCAGCAGTTTAACTGGTAGGACGGGCTCTGAAGCTTTCTTT
. TRBJ1-1 . TRBV12-3/TRBV12-4 CACSSDRSEALF TGTGCCTGCAGTTCTGACAGGTCTGAAGCTTTATTT
. TRBJ2-3 . TRBV7-9 CVSGLNRVPDTQYF TGTGTCAGCGGCTTGAACAGGGTGCCAGATACGCAGTATTTT
. TRBJ2-1 . TRBV14 CASGQRTVHEQFF TGTGCCAGCGGCCAAAGGACGGTGCATGAGCAGTTCTTC
. TRBJ2-3 . TRBV4-1 CATSQGVRGDTQYF TGCGCCACCAGCCAAGGAGTACGAGGGGATACGCAGTATTTT
. TRBJ2-3 many TRBV12-3/TRBV12-4 CASSLVAPPADTQYF TGTGCCAGCAGTTTAGTGGCCCCACCGGCAGATACGCAGTATTTT
TRBD1 TRBJ1-1 . TRBV20-1 CSARDGTGDTEAFF TGCAGTGCTAGAGATGGGACAGGGGACACTGAAGCTTTCTTT
. TRBJ1-6 few TRBV6-5 CASSPKVTGQSPLHF TGTGCCAGCAGCCCCAAAGTGACAGGACAATCACCCCTCCACTTT
TRBD2 TRBJ2-1 many TRBV4-1 CASRVAGEVFF TGCGCCAGCAGGGTAGCGGGAGAAGTGTTCTTC
TRBD2 TRBJ2-1 . TRBV11-2 CASSVSGSPYHEQFF TGTGCCAGCAGCGTCAGCGGGAGCCCCTACCATGAGCAGTTCTTC
TRBD2 TRBJ2-1 medium-sized TRBV11-2 CASSLDGGAAGDEQFF TGTGCCAGCAGCTTAGATGGGGGTGCTGCGGGGGATGAGCAGTTCTTC
. TRBJ1-1 . TRBV5-1 CASAFGGSSTEAFF TGCGCCAGCGCCTTCGGGGGAAGCTCGACTGAAGCTTTCTTT
. TRBJ2-5 few TRBV29-1 CSVGQETQYF TGCAGCGTCGGCCAAGAGACCCAGTACTTC
TRBD1 TRBJ2-7 . TRBV5-1 CASSFFPGQGAVNEQYF TGCGCCAGCAGCTTTTTCCCCGGACAGGGGGCGGTCAACGAGCAGTACTTC
. TRBJ2-7 . TRBV11-1 CASSLGLSSYEQYF TGTGCCAGCAGCTTGGGGTTATCCTCCTACGAGCAGTACTTC
. TRBJ2-3 . TRBV11-2 CTISLSRGSDTQYF TGTACCATCAGCCTATCCAGGGGATCAGATACGCAGTATTTT
TRBD1 TRBJ2-5 many TRBV12-3/TRBV12-4 CASSRRDRGKETQYF TGTGCCAGCAGCCGGAGGGACAGGGGGAAGGAGACCCAGTACTTC
. TRBJ2-6 . TRBV6-5 CASSNRQVWAKVLTF TGTGCCAGCAGCAACAGACAGGTCTGGGCCAAGGTCCTGACTTTC
. TRBJ2-1 . TRBV29-1 CSAGVAGEQSF TGCAGCGCAGGAGTTGCGGGTGAGCAGTCCTTC
TRBD1 TRBJ1-2 once TRBV6-5 CASRDDRVHDYTF TGTGCCAGTAGAGACGACAGGGTGCACGACTACACCTTC
TRBD2 TRBJ2-5 . TRBV29-1 CRAGLAGGRGKTQYF TGCAGAGCAGGACTAGCGGGAGGACGGGGTAAGACCCAGTACTTC
. TRBJ1-1 many TRBV5-6 CASSLLADAGAKILF TGTGCCAGCAGCTTGTTGGCGGATGCGGGGGCTAAAATTCTCTTT
. TRBJ2-7 . TRBV5-1 CAGSPQGGDGNYEQYF TGCGCCGGCAGCCCCCAAGGAGGGGACGGGAACTACGAGCAGTACTTC
. TRBJ2-7 . TRBV13 CASNLRGERYF TGTGCCAGCAACTTACGCGGTGAGCGGTACTTC
TRBD1 TRBJ2-2 . TRBV2 CASSQTGVGTGEPFF TGTGCCAGCAGTCAGACAGGGGTGGGGACCGGGGAGCCGTTTTTT
. TRBJ2-1 . TRBV21-1 CASSKGQGARRTSAYNEQFF TGTGCCAGCAGCAAGGGACAGGGGGCCCGCCGCACTAGTGCCTACAATGAGCAGTTCTTC
TRBD2 TRBJ2-5 few TRBV25-1 CASSNRGGEETQYF TGTGCCAGCAGTAACCGGGGGGGCGAAGAGACCCAGTACTTC
TRBD1 TRBJ1-2 . TRBV4-1 CASSPSMVQGDRYGYTF TGCGCCAGCAGCCCCTCCATGGTGCAGGGGGATAGATATGGCTACACCTTC
. TRBJ1-1 many TRBV6-1 CASSLGENTEAFF TGTGCCAGCAGTTTGGGGGAGAACACTGAAGCTTTCTTT
TRBD2 TRBJ2-7 few TRBV28 CARRTGTSGRDEQYF TGTGCCAGAAGAACCGGGACTAGCGGGAGAGACGAGCAGTACTTC
. TRBJ2-5 once TRBV11-2 CASILVPANRQETQYF TGTGCCAGCATCTTAGTCCCGGCTAACAGGCAAGAGACCCAGTACTTC
. TRBJ1-1 . TRBV4-1 CANSHLPGLNTEAFF TGCGCCAACAGCCACCTCCCGGGGCTGAACACTGAAGCTTTCTTT
. TRBJ2-3 . TRBV29-1 CSVVLGLPDTQYF TGCAGCGTTGTTCTGGGATTGCCAGATACGCAGTATTTT
. TRBJ2-1 . TRBV29-1 CSVEGWARGRYNEQFF TGCAGCGTTGAAGGGTGGGCTAGGGGGAGGTACAATGAGCAGTTCTTT
TRBD2 TRBJ2-1 many TRBV10-1 CASSERLGGLTSGTINEQFF TGCGCCAGCAGTGAGAGGTTGGGGGGCCTGACTAGCGGGACTATTAATGAGCAGTTCTTC
TRBD1 TRBJ2-3 . TRBV18 CASSHRQGASADTQYF TGTGCCAGCTCACACCGGCAGGGGGCAAGCGCAGATACGCAGTATTTT
TRBD2 TRBJ2-3 many TRBV6-6 CASSSSGIGQYF TGTGCCAGCAGCTCTAGCGGGATAGGGCAGTATTTT